What follows are 15 T cell receptor beta chains derived from one specimen sequenced in a study of cytomegalovirus exposure and HLA in healthy donors. The PCR employed 60 Vbeta primers together with 13 Jbeta primers. TCRdb's copy holds only in-frame clones and misses some; the assay was immunoSEQ multiplex PCR. Of 100,000 to 150,000 clones listed, roughly 88% are singletons. Source material: PBMCs. The receptors come from a man in his forties or fifties in good health and CMV-seronegative.

The genes are TRBV30 and TRBJ2-5, with TRBD2 as a possible D gene (6 bases). The DNA end lines up better with TRBJ2-7; the J call may be wrong. The CDR3 consists of 12 residues. Per the germline V gene, CDR1 is GTSNPN and CDR2 is SVGIG (reference sequence). The CDR3 DNA is TGTGCCTGGAGGGGGGGTGCGAACGAGCAGTACTTC. It translates to CAWRGGANEQYF.

The rearrangement uses TRBV2 and TRBJ1-6; 10 positions agree with TRBD1. The V gene's germline CDR1 is SNHLY and CDR2 FYNNEI. This CDR3 is 16 amino acids long. The ends lost 6 bases at V and 6 bases at J; junction bases unmatched: 8. CDR3 sequence (DNA): TGTGCCAGCAGATCCGGGACAGGGGCTAGTAATTCACCCCTCCACTTT. This codes for CASRSGTGASNSPLHF. Drawing the rest from reference TRBV2 and TRBJ1-6, the complete variable domain is EPEVTQTPSHQVTQMGQEVILRCVPISNHLYFYWYRQILGQKVEFLVSFYNNEISEKSEIFDDQFSVERPDGSNFTLKIRSTKLEDSAMYFCASRSGTGASNSPLHFGNGTRLTVT.

The chain carries TRBV6-4 and TRBJ2-1, with D tentatively TRBD1 (7 bases). The CDR3 totals 14 residues. CDR1 is MRHNA, CDR2 SNTAGT, per germline. Trimming removed 4 bases from V and 6 bases from J, with 13 bases in between. This CDR3 is CASSVGQGGNEQFF. CDR3 coding DNA: TGTGCCAGCAGTGTTGGCCAGGGGGGCAATGAGCAGTTCTTC.

This clone was recorded only once. V and J are TRBV5-4 and TRBJ1-2; possible D gene TRBD1, 5 bases. Germline V gene lookup returns CDR1 SGHNT and CDR2 YYREEE (reference sequence). V lost 0 bases, J lost 5 bases, and 17 bases lay in between. This CDR3 has 16 residues. The CDR3 sequence: CASSLGSGGRGYGYTF. In DNA form, the CDR3 reads TGTGCCAGCAGCTTGGGGTCGGGGGGAAGGGGATATGGCTACACCTTC. Based on the CDR3 plus reference TRBV5-4 and TRBJ1-2, the full variable domain is ETGVTQSPTHLIKTRGQQVTLRCSSQSGHNTVSWYQQALGQGPQFIFQYYREEENGRGNFPPRFSGLQFPNYSSELNVNALELDDSALYLCASSLGSGGRGYGYTFGSGTRLTVV.

The gene calls are TRBV9 and TRBJ2-3, with 7 positions matching TRBD2. V shed 3 bases, J shed 0 bases, and the junction held 13 bases outside the gene matches. This CDR3 is built from 18 residues. Germline CDR1 and CDR2: SGDLS and YYNGEE. CDR3 protein: CASSGFSGGRASTDTQYF. CDR3 coding DNA: TGTGCCAGCAGCGGTTTTAGTGGAGGGAGGGCTAGCACAGATACGCAGTATTTT.

The V call is TRBV6-5, the J call TRBJ1-2; D unresolved. Germline V gene data show CDR1 as MNHEY and CDR2 as SVGAGI. The V gene lost 2 bases and the J gene lost 9 bases, with 13 bases spanning the gap. This CDR3 contains 13 residues. CDR3 region: CASSYGRTGSYTF. The CDR3 region has the DNA TGTGCCAGCAGTTACGGGCGAACCGGGAGCTACACCTTC.

This clone was seen only a few times. This chain joins TRBV18 and TRBJ2-1; D is uncertain. V lost 0 bases to trimming and J lost 8 bases, with 8 bases between them. Germline V gives CDR1 KGHSH, CDR2 LQKENI. The CDR3 runs to 13 residues. CDR3 sequence: CASSPPSFDEQFF. CDR3 DNA: TGTGCCAGCTCACCACCGAGCTTTGATGAGCAGTTCTTC.

CDR3 DNA: TGTGCTAGTGGCTCCGGGACAACTAGCACAGATACGCAGTATTTT. Translated: CASGSGTTSTDTQYF. This sequence joins TRBV12-5 and TRBJ2-3; possibly TRBD1 for D (6 bases). The V gene's germline CDR1 is LGHNT and CDR2 FRNRAP. V lost 6 bases and J lost 0, with 13 bases in between. This CDR3 region has 15 residues.

This clone was seen a single time. V gene TRBV5-1 combines with J gene TRBJ2-2, with TRBD2 as a possible D gene (7 bases). Trimming removed 4 bases from V and 10 bases from J, with 17 bases in between. The CDR3 has 14 amino acids. CDR1 is SGHRS and CDR2 is YFSETQ in the germline V gene. The CDR3 coding sequence is TGCGCCAGCAGCCCGGGGGGCGGGTTCGAGGAGCTGTTTTTT. Translating it yields CASSPGGGFEELFF.

This clone was seen only a few times. The chain recombines TRBV11-2 with TRBJ1-1; 7 bases match TRBD1. Germline CDR1 is SGHAT and CDR2 is FQNNGV. V lost 5 bases, J lost 5 bases, and 5 bases stayed unmatched. The CDR3 totals 13 residues. The CDR3 loop reads CASSRGRGTEAFF. The CDR3 DNA reads as TGTGCCAGCAGCCGAGGCAGGGGGACTGAAGCTTTCTTT.

A word on this clone: Other DNA sequences in this specimen translate into the identical CDR3. The V call is TRBV15, the J call TRBJ2-7, with a tentative D call TRBD1 (6 bases). The CDR3 extends over 14 amino acids. Trimming shortened V by 6 bases and J by 0 bases, and 12 bases separated the two germline ends. Germline CDR1 is LNHNV and CDR2 is YYDKDF (reference sequence). The CDR3 bases are TGTGCCACCAGTCAGCAGGGGATCTCCTACGAGCAGTACTTC. Translating it yields CATSQQGISYEQYF.

This chain joins TRBV7-9 and TRBJ1-5; D may be TRBD1 (5 bases). Trimming cost V 2 bases and J 7 bases, with 12 bases left between them. The CDR3 length is 14 residues. Germline loops: CDR1 SEHNR, CDR2 FQNEAQ (reference sequence). CDR3 nucleotides: TGTGCCAGCAGCTTACGGGGGGGGGACCAGCCCCAGCATTTT. Its protein is CASSLRGGDQPQHF.

The chain employs TRBV19 and TRBJ2-7; TRBD1 aligns across 9 bases. The V gene's germline CDR1 is LNHDA and CDR2 SQIVND (reference sequence). The CDR3 extends over 15 amino acids. The V segment lost 5 bases and the J segment 2 bases; nucleotides outside the gene matches: 7. The DNA for the CDR3 is TGTGCCAGTAGTGAGCGGACAGGGGCGACCTACGAGCAGTACTTC. Translation: CASSERTGATYEQYF.

The chain recombines TRBV10-3 with TRBJ1-1; TRBD1 matches at 7 bases. J lost 3 bases, V lost 8 bases, and 9 bases had no gene match. This CDR3 has 14 residues. Looked up from germline, CDR1 is ENHRY and CDR2 is SYGVKD. CDR3 residues: CAIADRAGYTEAFF. DNA for the CDR3: TGTGCCATCGCTGACAGGGCGGGGTACACTGAAGCTTTCTTT.

The chain recombines TRBV25-1 with TRBJ1-2; 9 bases are a match to TRBD1. V trimming: 3 bases; J trimming: 7 bases; junction bases outside the gene matches: 6. CDR1 is MGHDK and CDR2 is SYGVNS in the germline V gene. CDR3 size: 14 residues. The CDR3: CASSDPGQGSGYTF. The CDR3 nucleotides read TGTGCCAGCAGTGATCCGGGACAGGGTTCTGGCTACACCTTC.